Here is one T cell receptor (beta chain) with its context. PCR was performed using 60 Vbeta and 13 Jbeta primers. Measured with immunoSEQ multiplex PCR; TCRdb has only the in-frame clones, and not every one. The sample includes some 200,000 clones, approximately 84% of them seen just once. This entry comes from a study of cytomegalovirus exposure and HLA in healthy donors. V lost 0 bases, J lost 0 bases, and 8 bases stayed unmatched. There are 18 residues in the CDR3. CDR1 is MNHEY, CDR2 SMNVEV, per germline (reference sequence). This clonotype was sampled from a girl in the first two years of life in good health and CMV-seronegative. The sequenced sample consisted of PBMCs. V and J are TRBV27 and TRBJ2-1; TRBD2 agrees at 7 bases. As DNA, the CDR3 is TGTGCCAGCAGTTTATCCCTTACTAGCGATGCCTCCTACAATGAGCAGTTCTTC. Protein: CASSLSLTSDASYNEQFF.